The 23 T cell receptor beta chains listed next were all sequenced from one sample in a study of blood T cell repertoires in COVID-19. Repertoires were generated with immunoSEQ multiplex PCR, while TCRdb's copy carries only in-frame clones and drops some. This sample carries about 45,000 clones, roughly nine tenths of them seen once, and the ten largest clones take 0.3% to 0.45%. The specimen sequenced was peripheral blood. These receptors all stem from a human donor in a cohort sampled during active COVID-19.

The chain is built from TRBV19 and TRBJ1-4; 9 bases agree with TRBD1. The CDR3 consists of 14 residues. V dropped 7 bases and J dropped 7; count of bases not matched to a gene: 7. Germline values: CDR1 LNHDA, CDR2 SQIVND (reference sequence). The CDR3 sequence: CASTDRGETEKLFF. The CDR3 DNA sequence: TGTGCCAGTACGGACAGGGGCGAGACTGAAAAACTGTTTTTT.

The chain is built from TRBV14 and TRBJ1-1, with a possible D match to TRBD1 (5 bases). V was trimmed by 4 bases and J by 1 base, leaving 16 bases between them. This CDR3 contains 16 residues. The germline V gene encodes CDR1 SGHDN and CDR2 FVKESK. CDR3 amino acids: CASSLRQGGANTEAFF. Here the CDR3 DNA reads TGTGCCAGCAGCCTCCGTCAGGGCGGCGCGAACACTGAAGCTTTCTTT.

This chain uses TRBV1 with TRBJ2-7; the table's D call, TRBD2, has no DNA check behind it. TRBV1 is described as a pseudogene. The CDR3 contains 16 residues. The chain's CDR3 is CTSSPRVRAGSHEQYF. The CDR3 bases are TGCACCAGCAGCCCCCGAGTTCGAGCGGGTAGCCACGAGCAGTACTTC.

The chain employs TRBV3-1 (or the pseudogene TRBV3-2) and TRBJ2-1, with 10 nucleotides matching TRBD2. Germline CDR1 LGHDT, CDR2 YNNKEL (reference sequence). The CDR3 extends over 13 amino acids. Trimming at V came to 2 bases and at J to 9 bases, leaving 1 base not matched to a gene. In DNA form, the CDR3 reads TGTGCCAGCAGCCAAACTAGCGGGGCTGAGCAGTTCTTC. Its translation is CASSQTSGAEQFF.

J is TRBJ2-1 and V is TRBV6-1, with 11 nucleotides matching TRBD2. CDR3 length equals 18 residues. CDR1 and CDR2 from the germline V gene are MNHNS and SASEGT. Trimming cost V 4 bases and J 6 bases; bases outside gene matches: 14. For the CDR3, the DNA is TGTGCCAGCAGTGCCTCTAGCGGGGGGAATTCCCACTTCAATGAGCAGTTCTTC. Protein: CASSASSGGNSHFNEQFF.

The chain carries TRBV13 and TRBJ2-7; 9 bases are a match to TRBD1. The CDR3 loop spans 14 amino acids. The germline V gene encodes CDR1 PRHDT and CDR2 FYEKMQ (reference sequence). V dropped 4 bases and J dropped 0; count of bases not matched to a gene: 1. The DNA of the CDR3 is TGTGCCAGCAGCTACAGGGGGCTCTCCTACGAGCAGTACTTC. This encodes CASSYRGLSYEQYF.

The chain employs TRBV4-1 and TRBJ2-7; TRBD2 is a possible D gene (6 bases). The CDR3 totals 16 residues. V was clipped by 0 bases and J by 0 bases, with 12 bases between them. Germline lookup yields CDR1 MGHRA and CDR2 YSYEKL. CDR3 bases: TGCGCCAGCAGCCAAGATCCGGGACTCCCCTCCTACGAGCAGTACTTC. This encodes CASSQDPGLPSYEQYF.

The chain has TRBV7-6 and TRBJ1-2; D unclear. Per germline, CDR1 SGHVS and CDR2 FNYEAQ. V gave up 1 base and J gave up 1 base, with 10 bases separating them. CDR3 size: 15 residues. The CDR3 nucleotides read TGTGCCAGCAGCTTAGAGAACTCTAATAACTATGGCTACACCTTC. Residues: CASSLENSNNYGYTF.

The rearrangement uses TRBV7-9 and TRBJ1-5; D may be TRBD1 (6 bases). Germline V CDR1 and CDR2: SEHNR, FQNEAQ (reference sequence). Trimming removed 4 bases at V and 1 base at J, with 8 bases between. The CDR3 consists of 14 residues. The CDR3 spells CASSWGTSNQPQHF. The CDR3, as DNA: TGTGCCAGCAGCTGGGGGACAAGCAATCAGCCCCAGCATTTT.

This chain joins TRBV19 and TRBJ1-2; 10 nucleotides align to TRBD1. The V gene's germline CDR1 is LNHDA and CDR2 SQIVND (reference sequence). This CDR3 spans 14 amino acids. J gave up 7 bases and V 5 bases, and 7 bases lay outside the gene matches. CDR3 in DNA: TGTGCCAGTAGTGCCGGGACAGGGGTCTCTGGCTACACCTTC. Its translation: CASSAGTGVSGYTF.

The V and J genes are TRBV2 and TRBJ1-2; 9 bases align to TRBD1. This CDR3 has 15 amino acids. V was clipped by 7 bases and J by 4 bases; unmatched bases: 10. Germline values: CDR1 SNHLY, CDR2 FYNNEI. The CDR3 here is CASTRTGAESYGYTF. The CDR3 DNA follows: TGTGCCAGCACTAGGACAGGGGCGGAATCCTATGGCTACACCTTC.

The chain is built from TRBV27 and TRBJ2-7; D may be TRBD1 (6 bases). V lost 4 bases to trimming and J lost 4 bases, with 14 bases between them. This CDR3 has 14 amino acids. CDR1 and CDR2 (germline): MNHEY, SMNVEV (reference sequence). CDR3 sequence: CASSSLDRQYEQYF. CDR3 bases: TGTGCCAGCAGTTCCTTGGACAGACAATACGAGCAGTACTTC.

The chain couples TRBV5-4 to TRBJ1-2; the D gene is possibly TRBD1 (6 bases). V lost 4 bases to trimming and J lost 12 bases, with 19 bases between them. The CDR3 covers 13 residues. Germline loops: CDR1 SGHNT, CDR2 YYREEE (reference sequence). CDR3 nucleotide sequence: TGTGCCAGCAGCACCCCCCCGGGGGGGCTTGACACCTTC. This codes for CASSTPPGGLDTF.

The chain carries TRBV11-2 and TRBJ1-1; unclear D gene. There are 17 residues in the CDR3. Trimming stripped 5 bases from V and 1 base from J, with 20 bases between. Germline lookup yields CDR1 SGHAT and CDR2 FQNNGV. This CDR3 is CASSPGRGFRANTEAFF. The CDR3 DNA follows: TGTGCCAGCAGCCCAGGCCGAGGGTTTAGGGCGAACACTGAAGCTTTCTTT.

J is TRBJ1-2 and V is TRBV24-1; 10 bases line up with TRBD1. The ends lost 2 bases at V and 3 bases at J; junction bases unmatched: 2. CDR1 KGHDR and CDR2 SFDVKD come from the germline V gene. The CDR3 totals 15 residues. Written as DNA, the CDR3 is TGTGCCACCAGTGATTCCGGGACAGGGGACTATGGCTACACCTTC. Amino acids: CATSDSGTGDYGYTF.

The genes are TRBV6-2 or TRBV6-3 and TRBJ2-3; 14 positions agree with TRBD2. This CDR3 is built from 18 residues. CDR1 is MNHEY, CDR2 SVGEGT, per germline. Trimming at V came to 2 bases and at J to 5 bases, leaving 9 bases not matched to a gene. The CDR3 sequence is CASSYRRTSGGTIDTQYF. The CDR3 DNA sequence: TGTGCCAGCAGTTACCGGCGGACTAGCGGGGGGACGATAGATACGCAGTATTTT.

A few counts support this clone. This sequence joins TRBV4-3 and TRBJ2-7; TRBD1 aligns across 9 bases. The CDR3 runs to 13 residues. The V gene's germline CDR1 is LGHNA and CDR2 YSLEER. Trimming at V came to 5 bases and at J to 3 bases, leaving 2 bases not matched to a gene. CDR3 in DNA: TGCGCCAGCAGCGCGGGACAGGGCTACGAGCAGTACTTC. Its protein is CASSAGQGYEQYF.

The chain employs TRBV6-5 and TRBJ2-7; 10 bases are a match to TRBD2. This CDR3 has 16 residues. After removal of 2 bases from V and 3 bases from J, the junction contained 7 bases not matched to a gene. Germline V gene lookup returns CDR1 MNHEY and CDR2 SVGAGI. This CDR3 is CASSYERGGRNYEQYF. DNA for the CDR3: TGTGCCAGCAGTTACGAGCGGGGGGGCCGGAACTACGAGCAGTACTTC.

This chain joins TRBV2 and TRBJ1-2; D uncertain. Deletions cut 6 bases from V and 3 bases from J, with 5 bases between. Germline V gives CDR1 SNHLY, CDR2 FYNNEI. The CDR3 is made up of 11 amino acids. Here the CDR3 reads CASSFDYGYTF. Here the CDR3 DNA reads TGTGCCAGCAGCTTCGACTATGGCTACACCTTC.

This clone was seen only a few times. The chain joins TRBV5-1 to TRBJ1-2; D uncertain. Trimming removed 3 bases from V and 2 bases from J, with 11 bases in between. Germline CDR1 and CDR2: SGHRS and YFSETQ. CDR3 length: 14 amino acids. The CDR3, as DNA: TGCGCCAGCAGCTCGGAGGGCGCGAACTATGGCTACACCTTC. It specifies CASSSEGANYGYTF.

This clone was picked up one time. The V gene is TRBV7-2, the J gene TRBJ1-2, with 8 bases aligning to TRBD1. The germline CDR1 and CDR2 sequences are SGHTA and FQGNSA. The CDR3 extends over 16 amino acids. J gave up 5 bases and V 4 bases, and 12 bases lay outside the gene matches. CDR3 residues: CASSYKPDRVQYGYTF. In DNA, the CDR3 is TGTGCCAGCAGCTATAAACCGGACAGGGTTCAATATGGCTACACCTTC.

The chain couples TRBV11-2 to TRBJ2-3, with 11 bases that match TRBD1. The V gene end was trimmed by 1 base and the J gene end by 15 bases; junction bases not matched to a gene: 6. CDR1 is SGHAT and CDR2 is FQNNGV in the germline V gene. CDR3 length: 13 residues. Here the CDR3 reads CASSLGGDRGDYF. The CDR3 DNA reads as TGTGCCAGCAGCTTAGGAGGGGACAGGGGGGATTATTTT. Using reference TRBV11-2 and TRBJ2-3 for the parts outside the CDR3, the full variable domain is EAGVAQSPRYKIIEKRQSVAFWCNPISGHATLYWYQQILGQGPKLLIQFQNNGVVDDSQLPKDRFSAERLKGVDSTLKIQPAKLEDSAVYLCASSLGGDRGDYFGPGTRLTVL.

The gene calls are TRBV7-2 and TRBJ1-2, with 11 bases identical to TRBD1. Germline V CDR1 and CDR2: SGHTA, FQGNSA. Unmatched junction bases numbered 9, after V lost 5 bases and J lost 7 bases. CDR3 size: 15 residues. Here the CDR3 reads CASSQGQGESGGYTF. As DNA, the CDR3 is TGTGCCAGCAGCCAGGGACAGGGGGAATCGGGTGGCTACACCTTC.